This TCR beta chain was observed in a study of cytomegalovirus exposure and HLA in healthy donors. The CDR3 is 15 amino acids. Germline V gene lookup returns CDR1 MNHNS and CDR2 SASEGT. V was clipped by 0 bases and J by 2 bases, with 9 bases between them. To note about this clone: Its antigen is currently unknown.

Amplification used 60 Vbeta primers and 13 Jbeta primers. Sequenced by immunoSEQ multiplex PCR; TCRdb stores in-frame clones only, minus some. The listing contains around 100,000 clones. The study's findings and limits: A few CMV-associated chains proved CMV antigen-specific in vitro. Reports state that TCR beta sequences accurately predicted most subjects' HLA-A and HLA-B alleles. Later, an analysis showed that TCR beta chains associated with HLA were more clonally expanded than others that were equally common. Later, an analysis found that common viral pathogens appeared to be linked with several of the most significant clusters.

The receptor comes from a man aged 35 to 55 in good health and CMV-seronegative. The sample consisted of PBMCs. The rearrangement uses TRBV6-1 and TRBJ2-3; D is perhaps TRBD1 (6 bases). This chain's CDR3 is CASSEAPGVTDTQYF. In DNA form, the CDR3 reads TGTGCCAGCAGTGAAGCTCCAGGGGTCACAGATACGCAGTATTTT.